These T cell receptor beta chains were read from a single sample in a study of blood T cell repertoires in COVID-19. Libraries were prepared by immunoSEQ multiplex PCR; TCRdb keeps only in-frame clonotypes and omits some of them. The sample shows 340,000 or so clones, around 80% of them seen only once. The sample consisted of peripheral blood. The receptors here all came from a man between 25 and 39 years old with active or convalescent COVID-19. CDR3s include the opening cysteine and the closing phenylalanine or tryptophan. A D gene is named only where the DNA matches it firmly. Only some rows state a clone size, as once, few, many or a class for expanded clones.

cdr3_nt: TGCGCCAGCAGTGTAGTAGGCACAGATACGCAGTATTTT
cdr3_aa: CASSVVGTDTQYF
clone_size: NA
v_call: TRBV10-2
j_call: TRBJ2-3
d_call: NA

cdr3_nt: TGTGCCAGCTCTAGGGGTTTTGGAAACACCATATATTTT
cdr3_aa: CASSRGFGNTIYF
clone_size: few
v_call: TRBV9
j_call: TRBJ1-3
d_call: NA

cdr3_nt: TGTGCCAGCAGTTACCTCAGGGGGCGCGGTGGCTACACCTTC
cdr3_aa: CASSYLRGRGGYTF
clone_size: NA
v_call: TRBV6-5
j_call: TRBJ1-2
d_call: TRBD1

cdr3_nt: TGTGCCAGCCAAGGGGACAAATTAGATCAGCCCCAGCATTTT
cdr3_aa: CASQGDKLDQPQHF
clone_size: NA
v_call: TRBV2
j_call: TRBJ1-5
d_call: NA

cdr3_nt: TGTGCCAGCGGTATGGGGCCCGGGTCCTACGAGCAGTACTTC
cdr3_aa: CASGMGPGSYEQYF
clone_size: NA
v_call: TRBV6-5
j_call: TRBJ2-7
d_call: NA

cdr3_nt: TGTGCCAGCAGTTACTCGCTAGGGATAGCGAGAGGGACCCAGTACTTC
cdr3_aa: CASSYSLGIARGTQYF
clone_size: NA
v_call: TRBV6-5
j_call: TRBJ2-5
d_call: NA

cdr3_nt: TGTGCCAGCACCCCGACTAGAGGGCGAGAGACCCAGTACTTC
cdr3_aa: CASTPTRGRETQYF
clone_size: NA
v_call: TRBV6-5
j_call: TRBJ2-5
d_call: NA

cdr3_nt: TGTGCCTGGGGAGGGACAGGGGCCTTCTCACATGAGCAGTTCTTC
cdr3_aa: CAWGGTGAFSHEQFF
clone_size: NA
v_call: TRBV30
j_call: TRBJ2-1
d_call: TRBD1

cdr3_nt: TGTGCCAGCAGCTTAGCCCCAGGAAGGCTTGAGCAGTACTTC
cdr3_aa: CASSLAPGRLEQYF
clone_size: NA
v_call: TRBV7-2
j_call: TRBJ2-7
d_call: NA

cdr3_nt: TGTGCCAGCAGCGTAGCCGGGAGGGCCTCCGGAGATACGCAGTATTTT
cdr3_aa: CASSVAGRASGDTQYF
clone_size: NA
v_call: TRBV9
j_call: TRBJ2-3
d_call: TRBD2

cdr3_nt: TGTGCCAGCAGCGTACAAGGGACATCTAATGAGCAGTTCTTC
cdr3_aa: CASSVQGTSNEQFF
clone_size: NA
v_call: TRBV11-3
j_call: TRBJ2-1
d_call: NA

cdr3_nt: TGCAGCGTTGTTAATAGACAGATGAACACTGAAGCTTTCTTT
cdr3_aa: CSVVNRQMNTEAFF
clone_size: few
v_call: TRBV29-1
j_call: TRBJ1-1
d_call: NA

cdr3_nt: TGCGCCAGCAGCCAACCCCCAGCGGGAGTGGTCACAACCGGGGAGCTGTTTTTT
cdr3_aa: CASSQPPAGVVTTGELFF
clone_size: once
v_call: TRBV4-1
j_call: TRBJ2-2
d_call: TRBD2

cdr3_nt: TGTGCCAGTAGCCCTTCCTTAAATCAGCCCCAGCATTTT
cdr3_aa: CASSPSLNQPQHF
clone_size: few
v_call: TRBV19
j_call: TRBJ1-5
d_call: NA

cdr3_nt: TGCAGCGGGACCTTGTCCGGGACAGGGATGGAAGGCTACACCTTC
cdr3_aa: CSGTLSGTGMEGYTF
clone_size: NA
v_call: TRBV29-1
j_call: TRBJ1-2
d_call: TRBD1

cdr3_nt: TGTGCCAGCGGGGAACAGGGGAGGTATGGCTACACCTTC
cdr3_aa: CASGEQGRYGYTF
clone_size: NA
v_call: TRBV28
j_call: TRBJ1-2
d_call: TRBD1

cdr3_nt: TGTGCCAGCACCTTAGCCCCTAGCACAGATACGCAGTATTTT
cdr3_aa: CASTLAPSTDTQYF
clone_size: few
v_call: TRBV7-2
j_call: TRBJ2-3
d_call: NA

cdr3_nt: TGCGCCAGCAGCTTCCAGGGTCCATATAGCAATCAGCCCCAGCATTTT
cdr3_aa: CASSFQGPYSNQPQHF
clone_size: NA
v_call: TRBV5-1
j_call: TRBJ1-5
d_call: NA

cdr3_nt: TGTGCCAGCAGCTTACGGAGCTCTGGAAACACCATATATTTT
cdr3_aa: CASSLRSSGNTIYF
clone_size: NA
v_call: TRBV7-9
j_call: TRBJ1-3
d_call: NA

cdr3_nt: TGTGCCACCAGTGATACAGGGGAGAAGGCTTTCTTT
cdr3_aa: CATSDTGEKAFF
clone_size: few
v_call: TRBV24-1
j_call: TRBJ1-1
d_call: TRBD1

cdr3_nt: TGTGCCAGCAGTTTCTCCGGGACAGACTTCTCCTACGAGCAGTACTTC
cdr3_aa: CASSFSGTDFSYEQYF
clone_size: NA
v_call: TRBV28
j_call: TRBJ2-7
d_call: TRBD1

cdr3_nt: TGTGCCACCAGTGATTCGCGGCCGGAGGGCGATGAGCAGTTCTTC
cdr3_aa: CATSDSRPEGDEQFF
clone_size: NA
v_call: TRBV24-1
j_call: TRBJ2-1
d_call: NA

cdr3_nt: TGTGCCAGCAGTTACCCTGGACAGGGGGCAAGTCAGCCCCAGCATTTT
cdr3_aa: CASSYPGQGASQPQHF
clone_size: NA
v_call: TRBV6-6
j_call: TRBJ1-5
d_call: TRBD1

cdr3_nt: TGCGCCAGCAGCCCAACAGGAGTCGCTGGAAACACCATATATTTT
cdr3_aa: CASSPTGVAGNTIYF
clone_size: NA
v_call: TRBV5-1
j_call: TRBJ1-3
d_call: NA

cdr3_nt: TGTGCCAGCAGCGTAGGGGACAGACATGGCTACACCTTC
cdr3_aa: CASSVGDRHGYTF
clone_size: NA
v_call: TRBV9
j_call: TRBJ1-2
d_call: TRBD1

cdr3_nt: TGTGCCTGGAGTTCATACGGATGGACAGGAAAACTGTTTTTT
cdr3_aa: CAWSSYGWTGKLFF
clone_size: NA
v_call: TRBV30
j_call: TRBJ1-4
d_call: TRBD1

cdr3_nt: TGTGCCTGGGGGGGACTAGCGGGAGTTGAGCAGTTCTTC
cdr3_aa: CAWGGLAGVEQFF
clone_size: NA
v_call: TRBV30
j_call: TRBJ2-1
d_call: TRBD2

cdr3_nt: TGTGCCAGCAGCCGGGGACAGGAGGATGAAAAACTGTTTTTT
cdr3_aa: CASSRGQEDEKLFF
clone_size: once
v_call: TRBV7-9
j_call: TRBJ1-4
d_call: TRBD1

cdr3_nt: TGCGCCTCGGCAAGGACATTCTCCTCTGGAAACACCATATATTTT
cdr3_aa: CASARTFSSGNTIYF
clone_size: NA
v_call: TRBV5-1
j_call: TRBJ1-3
d_call: NA

cdr3_nt: TGTGCCAGCAGCTTAGGAGTACAAGAGACCCAGTACTTC
cdr3_aa: CASSLGVQETQYF
clone_size: NA
v_call: TRBV7-2
j_call: TRBJ2-5
d_call: NA

cdr3_nt: TGTGCCAGCAGCCAAGCGGGAACCAACACAGATACGCAGTATTTT
cdr3_aa: CASSQAGTNTDTQYF
clone_size: NA
v_call: TRBV4-2
j_call: TRBJ2-3
d_call: NA

cdr3_nt: TGTGCCAGCAGACGACAGGGAATCTCCTACGAGCAGTACTTC
cdr3_aa: CASRRQGISYEQYF
clone_size: NA
v_call: TRBV27
j_call: TRBJ2-7
d_call: TRBD1

cdr3_nt: TGTGCCAGCTGGGGAGGTGGGGCCGCTGAAGCTTTCTTT
cdr3_aa: CASWGGGAAEAFF
clone_size: NA
v_call: TRBV18
j_call: TRBJ1-1
d_call: NA

cdr3_nt: TGCGCCAGCAGCCAATTAGGACAGGGGATAAGTTCACCCCTCCACTTT
cdr3_aa: CASSQLGQGISSPLHF
clone_size: NA
v_call: TRBV4-3
j_call: TRBJ1-6
d_call: TRBD1

cdr3_nt: TGCAGCCTGGGACTCAACAGGATGAACTTC
cdr3_aa: CSLGLNRMNF
clone_size: NA
v_call: TRBV29-1
j_call: TRBJ2-7
d_call: NA

cdr3_nt: TGTGCCAGCAGTGAACCGGAGCGGGGGGGTGAGCAGTTCTTC
cdr3_aa: CASSEPERGGEQFF
clone_size: NA
v_call: TRBV6-1
j_call: TRBJ2-1
d_call: TRBD2

cdr3_nt: TGTGCCAGCAGCCAAGATAAACAGGGGAATCAGCCCCAGCATTTT
cdr3_aa: CASSQDKQGNQPQHF
clone_size: NA
v_call: TRBV4-2
j_call: TRBJ1-5
d_call: TRBD1

cdr3_nt: TGTGCCAGCAGCACTCGACAGGGGATCGGCACAGATACGCAGTATTTT
cdr3_aa: CASSTRQGIGTDTQYF
clone_size: once
v_call: TRBV7-2
j_call: TRBJ2-3
d_call: TRBD1

cdr3_nt: TGTGCCAGCAGCCAAGAGGTGGCACCTTCTGGCTACACCTTC
cdr3_aa: CASSQEVAPSGYTF
clone_size: NA
v_call: TRBV3-1/TRBV3-2
j_call: TRBJ1-2
d_call: NA

cdr3_nt: TGTGCCAGCAGCAACCAGGGACTAGCGGGGGGCAGGACCGGGGAGCTGTTTTTT
cdr3_aa: CASSNQGLAGGRTGELFF
clone_size: NA
v_call: TRBV4-2
j_call: TRBJ2-2
d_call: TRBD2

cdr3_nt: TGTGCCAGCAGCTTAGCGGGCCAGGGCCGTGGCTCCTACGAGCAGTACTTC
cdr3_aa: CASSLAGQGRGSYEQYF
clone_size: once
v_call: TRBV7-2
j_call: TRBJ2-7
d_call: NA

cdr3_nt: TGTGCCAGCAGTCGGACCCTAGCGGGACCGTACGTAGGTGAGCAGTTCTTC
cdr3_aa: CASSRTLAGPYVGEQFF
clone_size: NA
v_call: TRBV2
j_call: TRBJ2-1
d_call: TRBD2

cdr3_nt: TGTGCCAGCAGCAAATTTCCTCCTAGCGGTGGTTTCTACGAGCAGTACTTC
cdr3_aa: CASSKFPPSGGFYEQYF
clone_size: NA
v_call: TRBV21-1
j_call: TRBJ2-7
d_call: NA

cdr3_nt: TGTGCCAGCAGGGCTTTTGAGGGGGGGCGGACAGATACGCAGTATTTT
cdr3_aa: CASRAFEGGRTDTQYF
clone_size: NA
v_call: TRBV2
j_call: TRBJ2-3
d_call: NA

cdr3_nt: TGTGCCAGCAGCGTAAGCGGGAGCACAGATACGCAGTATTTT
cdr3_aa: CASSVSGSTDTQYF
clone_size: NA
v_call: TRBV9
j_call: TRBJ2-3
d_call: NA

cdr3_nt: TGTGCCAGCAGCAAACTCCACAGGGTCTATAGCAATCAGCCCCAGCATTTT
cdr3_aa: CASSKLHRVYSNQPQHF
clone_size: few
v_call: TRBV21-1
j_call: TRBJ1-5
d_call: NA

cdr3_nt: TGCGCCAGCAGCATACCGAGCGACAGCCCCCGATCCTACGAGCAGTACTTC
cdr3_aa: CASSIPSDSPRSYEQYF
clone_size: NA
v_call: TRBV5-1
j_call: TRBJ2-7
d_call: NA

cdr3_nt: TGCGCCAGCAGCTTTAGGACTCCGGCCTACGAGCAGTACTTC
cdr3_aa: CASSFRTPAYEQYF
clone_size: NA
v_call: TRBV5-1
j_call: TRBJ2-7
d_call: NA

cdr3_nt: TGTGCCTGGAGCCCCGGGGTATCGTCCTTCTACTCCTATGGCTACACCTTC
cdr3_aa: CAWSPGVSSFYSYGYTF
clone_size: NA
v_call: TRBV30
j_call: TRBJ1-2
d_call: NA

cdr3_nt: TGTGCCAGCAGCGTAGTCGGGAGGGCAGGAGACGAGCAGTACTTC
cdr3_aa: CASSVVGRAGDEQYF
clone_size: NA
v_call: TRBV9
j_call: TRBJ2-7
d_call: TRBD2